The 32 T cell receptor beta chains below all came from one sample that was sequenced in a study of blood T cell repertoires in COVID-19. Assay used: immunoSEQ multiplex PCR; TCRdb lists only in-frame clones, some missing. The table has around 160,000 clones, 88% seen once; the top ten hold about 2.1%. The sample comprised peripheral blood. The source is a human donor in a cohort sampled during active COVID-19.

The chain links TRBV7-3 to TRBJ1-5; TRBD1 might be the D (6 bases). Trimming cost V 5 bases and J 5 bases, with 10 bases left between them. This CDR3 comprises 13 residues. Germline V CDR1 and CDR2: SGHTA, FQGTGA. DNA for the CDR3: TGTGCCAGCAGCCTGGGGGCAGATCAGCCCCAGCATTTT. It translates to CASSLGADQPQHF.

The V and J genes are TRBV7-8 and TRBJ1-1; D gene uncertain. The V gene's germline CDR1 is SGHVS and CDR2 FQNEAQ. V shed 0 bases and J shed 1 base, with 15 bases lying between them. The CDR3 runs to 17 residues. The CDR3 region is CASSLASGRVPNTEAFF. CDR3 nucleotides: TGTGCCAGCAGCTTAGCTAGCGGGCGGGTTCCGAACACTGAAGCTTTCTTT.

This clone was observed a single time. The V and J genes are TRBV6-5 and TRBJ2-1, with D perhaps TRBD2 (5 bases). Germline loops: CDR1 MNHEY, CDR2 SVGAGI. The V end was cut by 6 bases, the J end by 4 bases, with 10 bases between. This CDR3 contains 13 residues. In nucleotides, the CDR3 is TGTGCCAGCAGGCTCGGACTTTACAATGAGCAGTTCTTC. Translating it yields CASRLGLYNEQFF.

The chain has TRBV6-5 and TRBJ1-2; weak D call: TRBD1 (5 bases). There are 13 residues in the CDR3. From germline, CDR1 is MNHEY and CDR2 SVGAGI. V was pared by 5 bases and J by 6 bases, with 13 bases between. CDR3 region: CASSQIGGNGYTF. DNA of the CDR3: TGTGCCAGCAGTCAAATTGGGGGGAATGGCTACACCTTC.

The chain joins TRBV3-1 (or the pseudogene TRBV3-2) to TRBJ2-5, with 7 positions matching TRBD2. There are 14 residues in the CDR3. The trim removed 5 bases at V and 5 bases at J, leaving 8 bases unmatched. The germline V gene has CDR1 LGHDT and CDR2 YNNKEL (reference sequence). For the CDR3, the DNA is TGTGCCAGCAGCAGACGGACTAGAGAGGAGACCCAGTACTTC. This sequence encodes CASSRRTREETQYF.

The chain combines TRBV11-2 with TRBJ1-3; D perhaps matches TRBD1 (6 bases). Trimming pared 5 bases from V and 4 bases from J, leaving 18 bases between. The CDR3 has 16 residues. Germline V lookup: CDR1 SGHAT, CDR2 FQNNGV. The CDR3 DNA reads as TGTGCCAGCAGCCCACAATCGCGGGGGGCCGGAAACACCATATATTTT. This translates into CASSPQSRGAGNTIYF. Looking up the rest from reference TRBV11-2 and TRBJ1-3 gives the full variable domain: EAGVAQSPRYKIIEKRQSVAFWCNPISGHATLYWYQQILGQGPKLLIQFQNNGVVDDSQLPKDRFSAERLKGVDSTLKIQPAKLEDSAVYLCASSPQSRGAGNTIYFGEGSWLTVV.

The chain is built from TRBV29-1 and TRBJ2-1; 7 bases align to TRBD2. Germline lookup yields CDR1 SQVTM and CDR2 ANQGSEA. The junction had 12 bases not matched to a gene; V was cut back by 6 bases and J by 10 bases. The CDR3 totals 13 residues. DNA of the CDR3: TGCAGCGTCGGCGGGACTACTTTGGGAGAGCAGTTCTTC. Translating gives CSVGGTTLGEQFF.

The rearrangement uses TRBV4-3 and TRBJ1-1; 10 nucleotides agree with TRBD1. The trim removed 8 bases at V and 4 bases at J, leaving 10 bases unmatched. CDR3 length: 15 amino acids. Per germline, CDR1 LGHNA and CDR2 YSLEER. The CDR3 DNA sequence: TGCGCCAGCGAATACCGGGACAGGGGTGGCACTGAAGCTTTCTTT. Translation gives CASEYRDRGGTEAFF.

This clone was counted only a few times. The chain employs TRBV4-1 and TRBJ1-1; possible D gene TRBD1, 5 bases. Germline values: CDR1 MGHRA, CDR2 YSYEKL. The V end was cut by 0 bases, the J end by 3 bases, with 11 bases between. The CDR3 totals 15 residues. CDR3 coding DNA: TGCGCCAGCAGCCAAGATCTGGGCAGGGACACTGAAGCTTTCTTT. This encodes CASSQDLGRDTEAFF.

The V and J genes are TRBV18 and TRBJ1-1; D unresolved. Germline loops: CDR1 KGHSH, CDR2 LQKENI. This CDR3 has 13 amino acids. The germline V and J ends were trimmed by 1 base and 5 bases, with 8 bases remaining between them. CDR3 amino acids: CASSPLSRTEAFF. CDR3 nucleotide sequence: TGTGCCAGCTCACCACTTTCCAGGACTGAAGCTTTCTTT.

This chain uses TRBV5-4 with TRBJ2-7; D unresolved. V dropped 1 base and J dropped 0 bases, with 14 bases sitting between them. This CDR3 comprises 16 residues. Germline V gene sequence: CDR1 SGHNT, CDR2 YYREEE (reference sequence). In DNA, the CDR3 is TGTGCCAGCAGCTTGAAGGATCGCAGACTCTCCTACGAGCAGTACTTC. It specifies CASSLKDRRLSYEQYF.

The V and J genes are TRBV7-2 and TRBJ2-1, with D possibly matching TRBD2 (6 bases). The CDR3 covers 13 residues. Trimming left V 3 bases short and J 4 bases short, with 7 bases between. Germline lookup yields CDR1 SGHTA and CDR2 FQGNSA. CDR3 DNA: TGTGCCAGCAGCTTCGCGGGGTACAATGAGCAGTTCTTC. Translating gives CASSFAGYNEQFF.

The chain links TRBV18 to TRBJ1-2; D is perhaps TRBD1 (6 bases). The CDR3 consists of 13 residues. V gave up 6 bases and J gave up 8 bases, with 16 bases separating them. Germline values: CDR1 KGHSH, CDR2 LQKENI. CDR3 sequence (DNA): TGTGCCAGCTCCTTTGGACAGATGGAAGGCTACACCTTC. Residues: CASSFGQMEGYTF.

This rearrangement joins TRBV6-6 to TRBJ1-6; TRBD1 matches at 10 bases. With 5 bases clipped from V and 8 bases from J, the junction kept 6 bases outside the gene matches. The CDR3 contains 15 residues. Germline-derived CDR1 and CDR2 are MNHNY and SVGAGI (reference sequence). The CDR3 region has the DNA TGTGCCAGCAGTCCCAGGACAGGGGGGGATTCACCCCTCCACTTT. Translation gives CASSPRTGGDSPLHF.

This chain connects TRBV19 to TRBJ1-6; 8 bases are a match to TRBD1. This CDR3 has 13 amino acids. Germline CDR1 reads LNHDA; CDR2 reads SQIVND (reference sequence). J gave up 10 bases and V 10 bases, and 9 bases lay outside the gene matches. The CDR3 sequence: CATQGQGGSPLHF. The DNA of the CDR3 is TGTGCCACCCAAGGACAGGGCGGCTCACCCCTCCACTTT. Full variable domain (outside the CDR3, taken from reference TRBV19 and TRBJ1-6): DGGITQSPKYLFRKEGQNVTLSCEQNLNHDAMYWYRQDPGQGLRLIYYSQIVNDFQKGDIAEGYSVSREKKESFPLTVTSAQKNPTAFYLCATQGQGGSPLHFGNGTRLTVT.

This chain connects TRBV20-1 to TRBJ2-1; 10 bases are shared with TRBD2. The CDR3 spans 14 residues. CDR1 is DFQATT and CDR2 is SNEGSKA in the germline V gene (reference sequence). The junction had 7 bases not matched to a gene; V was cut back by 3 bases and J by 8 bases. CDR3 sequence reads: CSASRSGRLDEQFF. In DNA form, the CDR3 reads TGCAGTGCTAGTCGTAGCGGGAGGCTAGATGAGCAGTTCTTC.

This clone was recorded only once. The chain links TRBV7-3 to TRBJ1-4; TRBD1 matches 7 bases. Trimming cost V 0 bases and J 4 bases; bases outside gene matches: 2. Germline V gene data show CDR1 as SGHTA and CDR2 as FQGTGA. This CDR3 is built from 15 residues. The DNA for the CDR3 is TGTGCCAGCAGCTTAACAGGGGGCATTAATGAAAAACTGTTTTTT. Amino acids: CASSLTGGINEKLFF.

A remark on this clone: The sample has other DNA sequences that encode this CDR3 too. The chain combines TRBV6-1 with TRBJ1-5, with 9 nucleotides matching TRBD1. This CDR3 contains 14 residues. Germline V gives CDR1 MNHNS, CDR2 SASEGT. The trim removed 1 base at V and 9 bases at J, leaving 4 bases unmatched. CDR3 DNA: TGTGCCAGCAGTGAAGGGACAGGGGAAGCGCCCCAGCATTTT. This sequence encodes CASSEGTGEAPQHF.

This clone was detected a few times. CDR3 coding DNA: TGCGCCAGCAGTGGGCTAGCGGGGCCCACAGATACGCAGTATTTT. Its translation: CASSGLAGPTDTQYF. The rearrangement links TRBV10-1 to TRBJ2-3, with 9 bases identical to TRBD2. The V gene's germline CDR1 is WNHNN and CDR2 SYGVQD (reference sequence). The CDR3 spans 15 residues. Losses at the gene ends were 4 bases for V and 2 bases for J; bases not matched to a gene: 4.

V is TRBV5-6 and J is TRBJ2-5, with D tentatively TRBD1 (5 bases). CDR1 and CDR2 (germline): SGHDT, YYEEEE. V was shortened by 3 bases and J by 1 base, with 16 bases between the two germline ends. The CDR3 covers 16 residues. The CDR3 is CASSYQGFTFQETQYF. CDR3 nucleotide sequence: TGTGCCAGCAGCTATCAGGGATTTACTTTCCAAGAGACCCAGTACTTC.

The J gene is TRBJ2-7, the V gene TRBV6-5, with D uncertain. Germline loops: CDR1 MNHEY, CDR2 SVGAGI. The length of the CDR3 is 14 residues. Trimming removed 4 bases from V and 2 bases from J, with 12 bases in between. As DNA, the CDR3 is TGTGCCAGCAGTTCGCGGTTCCCTCCCTACGAGCAGTACTTC. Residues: CASSSRFPPYEQYF.

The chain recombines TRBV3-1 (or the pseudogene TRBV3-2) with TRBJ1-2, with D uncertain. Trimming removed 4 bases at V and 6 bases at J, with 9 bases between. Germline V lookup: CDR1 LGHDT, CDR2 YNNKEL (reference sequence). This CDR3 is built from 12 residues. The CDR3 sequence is CASSRGEDGYTF. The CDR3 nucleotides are TGTGCCAGCAGCCGAGGAGAGGATGGCTACACCTTC.

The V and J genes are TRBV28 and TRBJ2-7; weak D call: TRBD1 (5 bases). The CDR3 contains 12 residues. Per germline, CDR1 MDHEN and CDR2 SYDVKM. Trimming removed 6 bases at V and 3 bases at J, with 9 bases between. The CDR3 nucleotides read TGTGCCAGCAGCATCAGGGTCTACGAGCAGTACTTC. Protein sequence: CASSIRVYEQYF.

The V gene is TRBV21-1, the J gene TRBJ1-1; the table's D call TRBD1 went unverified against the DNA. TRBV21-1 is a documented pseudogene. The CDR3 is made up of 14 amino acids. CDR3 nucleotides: TGTGCCAGCAGCACAATACAGGGAGCCCCTGAAGCTTTCTTT. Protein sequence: CASSTIQGAPEAFF.

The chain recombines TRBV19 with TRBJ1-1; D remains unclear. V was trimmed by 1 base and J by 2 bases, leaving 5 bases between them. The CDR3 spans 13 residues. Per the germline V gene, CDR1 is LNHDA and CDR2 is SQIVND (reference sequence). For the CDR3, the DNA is TGTGCCAGTAGTATAGCCGTTAACACTGAAGCTTTCTTT. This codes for CASSIAVNTEAFF.

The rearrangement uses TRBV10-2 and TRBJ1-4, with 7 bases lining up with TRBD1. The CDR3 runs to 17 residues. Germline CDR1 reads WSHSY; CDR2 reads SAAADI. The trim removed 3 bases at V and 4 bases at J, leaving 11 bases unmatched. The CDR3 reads CASSDPRTGQRNEKLFF. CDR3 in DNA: TGCGCCAGCAGTGATCCCCGGACAGGACAGCGTAATGAAAAACTGTTTTTT.

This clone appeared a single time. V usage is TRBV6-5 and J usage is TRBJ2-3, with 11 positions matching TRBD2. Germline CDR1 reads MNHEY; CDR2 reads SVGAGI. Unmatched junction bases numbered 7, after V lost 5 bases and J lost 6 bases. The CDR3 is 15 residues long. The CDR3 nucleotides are TGTGCCAGCAGTCCGGGACTAGCGGTGATGGATACGCAGTATTTT. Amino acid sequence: CASSPGLAVMDTQYF.

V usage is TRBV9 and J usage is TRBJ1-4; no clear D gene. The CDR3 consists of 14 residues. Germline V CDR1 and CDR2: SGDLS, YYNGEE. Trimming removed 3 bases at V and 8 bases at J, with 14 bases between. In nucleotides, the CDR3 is TGTGCCAGCAGCGCCCACCCCCGGCGGGAAAAACTGTTTTTT. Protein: CASSAHPRREKLFF.

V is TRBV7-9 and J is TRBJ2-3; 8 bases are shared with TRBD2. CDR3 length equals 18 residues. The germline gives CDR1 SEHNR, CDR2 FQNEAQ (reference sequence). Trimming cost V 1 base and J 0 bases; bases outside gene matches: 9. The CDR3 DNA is TGTGCCAGCAGCTTAGGGGTAGGAGCGGGGGCTAGCACAGATACGCAGTATTTT. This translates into CASSLGVGAGASTDTQYF.

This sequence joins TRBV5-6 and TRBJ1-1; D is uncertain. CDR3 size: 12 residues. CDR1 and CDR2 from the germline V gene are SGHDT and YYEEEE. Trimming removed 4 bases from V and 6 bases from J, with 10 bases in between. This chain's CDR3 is CASSPWTSEAFF. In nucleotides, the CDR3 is TGTGCCAGCAGCCCGTGGACTTCTGAAGCTTTCTTT.

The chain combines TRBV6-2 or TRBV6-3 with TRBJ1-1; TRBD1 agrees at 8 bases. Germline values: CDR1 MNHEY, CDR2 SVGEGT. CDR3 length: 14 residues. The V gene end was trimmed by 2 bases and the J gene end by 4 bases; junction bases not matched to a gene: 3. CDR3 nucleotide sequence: TGTGCCAGCAGTTACATGACAGGGGCCACTGAAGCTTTCTTT. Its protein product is CASSYMTGATEAFF.

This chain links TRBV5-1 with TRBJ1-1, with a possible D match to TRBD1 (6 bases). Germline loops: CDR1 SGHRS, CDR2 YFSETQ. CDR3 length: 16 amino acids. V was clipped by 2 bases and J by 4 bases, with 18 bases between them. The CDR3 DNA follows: TGCGCCAGCAGCTTATGGGATACAGGGTCGGGCACTGAAGCTTTCTTT. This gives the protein CASSLWDTGSGTEAFF.